The text below deals with one T cell receptor (beta chain). Its specificity is unknown. The junction shows a germline mismatch at one end, possibly a read error. Primers for the PCR totalled 60 Vbeta and 13 Jbeta. The repertoire was sequenced with immunoSEQ multiplex PCR; TCRdb's copy has only in-frame clones and lacks some. This sample has about 80,000 clones, with approximately 62% found just once. This record belongs to a study of cytomegalovirus exposure and HLA in healthy donors. Across the study: Drawn from HLA-typed donors, tens of millions of unique TCRs were held in an early data release.

Findings and limits, study-wide: An analysis that was carried out later associated approximately 15,000 TCR beta sequences with HLA alleles at 0.05 false discovery rate. Upon later analysis, TCR association rates were observed to vary by HLA locus, being highest for DRB1 and lowest for HLA-C.

The germline CDR1 and CDR2 sequences are SGHAT and FQNNGV. This CDR3 spans 15 amino acids. The receptor's source is a male donor in good health and CMV-seropositive. The sequencing input was PBMCs. The chain combines TRBV11-2 with TRBJ2-2; 7 bases are a match to TRBD2. The CDR3 protein is CASSLSGGTTRELFF. The CDR3 coding sequence is TGTGCCAGCAGCTTATCCGGGGGGACCACCCGGGAGCTGTTTTTT.